In its sample, the clone carrying this TCR beta chain was seen once. As yet, its antigen is unknown. This sample was taken from a study of vaccination effects on CD4 cells after COVID-19. As for the study in general: After around 2 million PBMC were placed in each well, they were cultured with 8.5 to 10 IU/ml IL-2 and 10 ug/ml peptides.

Study conclusions and caveats: Infection-derived and vaccine-derived clones contracted markedly late after vaccination.

Assay used: immunoSEQ multiplex PCR; TCRdb lists only in-frame clones, some missing. The table lists roughly 30,000 clones, around 79% of them singletons, with around 7% in the top ten. Once cultured for approximately ten days, the cells underwent separation to obtain CD4+ T cells. It was between March and December 2020 that the person had a SARS-CoV-2 infection confirmed by PCR. Participants got two doses of BNT162b2 or mRNA-1273 vaccine. The authors exchanged half the medium for IL-2 medium on days 3 and 7. CDR1 SGHAT and CDR2 FQDESV come from the germline V gene (reference sequence). The CDR3 has 18 amino acids. The V segment lost 0 bases and the J segment 0 bases; nucleotides outside the gene matches: 3.

Specimen: CD4+ T cells from PBMCs cultured without peptide, collected after COVID-19 vaccination. This TCR was recovered from a human donor who had a prior SARS-CoV-2 infection. The genes are TRBV11-1 and TRBJ2-2; 11 bases are a match to TRBD1. CDR3 sequence reads: CASSLALGQGANTGELFF. In DNA form, the CDR3 reads TGTGCCAGCAGCTTAGCTTTGGGACAGGGGGCGAACACCGGGGAGCTGTTTTTT.